The rows below give T cell receptor beta chains drawn from one sample of a study of cytomegalovirus exposure and HLA in healthy donors. TCRdb's copy holds only in-frame clones and misses some; the assay was immunoSEQ multiplex PCR. Of over 70,000 clones listed, roughly 70% are singletons. Sequencing input: PBMCs. The receptors here all came from a young man in good health and CMV-seronegative. CDR3s include the opening cysteine and the closing phenylalanine or tryptophan. The order of the fields is D gene, J gene, V gene, clone size, CDR3 protein, CDR3 DNA. The D gene is left open where the match is weak. For some rows the clone size is stated as once, few or many, or as a class when expanded; others skip it.

TRBD1	TRBJ1-1	TRBV30	-	CAWSGDRLNTEAFF	TGTGCCTGGAGCGGGGACAGATTGAACACTGAAGCTTTCTTT
-	TRBJ1-3	TRBV30	-	CAWGRGNTIYF	TGTGCCTGGGGTCGGGGAAACACCATATATTTT
-	TRBJ2-7	TRBV30	few	CAWSVLAGTYEQYF	TGTGCCTGGAGTGTATTGGCGGGGACCTACGAGCAGTACTTC
-	TRBJ1-1	TRBV28	-	CATAAGANTEAFF	TGTGCCACTGCCGCGGGGGCGAACACTGAAGCTTTCTTT
TRBD1	TRBJ2-7	TRBV19	-	CATRPRTGTYEQYF	TGTGCCACCCGGCCCAGGACAGGGACGTACGAGCAGTACTTC
-	TRBJ1-2	TRBV5-1	once	CASRTLLGYGYTF	TGCGCCAGCAGGACTCTTTTAGGTTATGGCTACACCTTC
-	TRBJ1-5	TRBV7-2	-	CASRSQTGTLNQPQHF	TGTGCCAGTCGGTCTCAGACCGGGACACTCAATCAGCCCCAGCATTTT
TRBD1	TRBJ1-1	TRBV5-4	-	CASSFPPDRVNTEAFF	TGTGCCAGCAGCTTCCCACCGGACAGGGTGAACACTGAAGCTTTCTTT
-	TRBJ1-3	TRBV28	-	CASSLAPTGNTIYF	TGTGCCAGCTCCCTAGCCCCTACGGGAAACACCATATATTTT
TRBD1	TRBJ1-1	TRBV4-3	few	CASSQDRDRGLTEAFF	TGCGCCAGCAGCCAAGATAGGGACAGGGGGCTCACTGAAGCTTTCTTT
TRBD2	TRBJ2-2	TRBV11-2	-	CASSLISGGGGELFF	TGTGCCAGCAGCTTAATCTCCGGGGGGGGCGGGGAGCTGTTTTTT
-	TRBJ1-1	TRBV5-5	-	CASKIGSTQNTEAFF	TGTGCCAGCAAAATCGGGTCAACGCAGAACACTGAAGCTTTCTTT
-	TRBJ2-7	TRBV7-2	-	CASSLQEGYLDEQYF	TGTGCCAGCAGCTTACAGGAGGGATACCTGGACGAGCAGTACTTC
-	TRBJ1-2	TRBV29-1	-	CSVSLTGYYGYTF	TGCAGCGTCTCCTTGACAGGCTACTATGGCTACACCTTC
TRBD2	TRBJ2-7	TRBV2	-	CASSEEAGGPYEQYF	TGTGCCAGCAGTGAAGAGGCGGGGGGACCCTACGAGCAGTACTTC
-	TRBJ1-2	TRBV13	-	CASSLAGGRLSNYGYTF	TGTGCCAGCAGCTTAGCCGGGGGACGTCTGTCTAACTATGGCTACACCTTC
-	TRBJ1-4	TRBV18	-	CASSPGLSNEKLFF	TGTGCCAGCTCACCTGGTCTATCTAATGAAAAACTGTTTTTT
-	TRBJ2-7	TRBV27	-	CASSLSPGGTLSYEQYF	TGTGCCAGCAGTTTATCCCCCGGAGGAACTCTCTCCTACGAGCAGTACTTC
TRBD1	TRBJ2-7	TRBV29-1	once	CSVRDRGLYEQYF	TGCAGCGTCCGGGACAGGGGTCTCTACGAGCAGTACTTC
-	TRBJ1-5	TRBV28	few	CASGGNNYQPQHF	TGTGCCTCGGGGGGCAATAATTATCAGCCCCAGCATTTT
-	TRBJ2-1	TRBV6-1	-	CASGRGYNEQFF	TGTGCCAGCGGACGGGGATACAATGAGCAGTTCTTC
TRBD1	TRBJ1-2	TRBV4-2	-	CASSQGSGQDYGYTF	TGTGCCAGCAGCCAAGGTTCTGGACAGGACTATGGCTACACCTTC
TRBD1	TRBJ2-1	TRBV6-5	-	CASSRDSYNEQFF	TGTGCCAGCAGTCGGGACAGTTACAATGAGCAGTTCTTC
-	TRBJ1-1	TRBV30	-	CAWSENPGTTEAFF	TGTGCCTGGAGCGAAAACCCCGGGACAACAGAAGCTTTCTTT
-	TRBJ2-7	TRBV7-8	-	CASSPGGGFYEQYF	TGTGCCAGCAGCCCAGGTGGAGGCTTTTACGAGCAGTACTTC
TRBD1	TRBJ1-1	TRBV4-1	few	CASSQGQGLDTEAFF	TGCGCCAGCAGCCAGGGACAGGGTTTGGACACTGAAGCTTTCTTT
-	TRBJ1-2	TRBV27	few	CASSLLYVGGRDYGYTF	TGTGCCAGCAGTTTATTATATGTTGGGGGGAGGGACTATGGCTACACCTTC
TRBD1	TRBJ1-4	TRBV9	-	CASSVTGQGNEKLFF	TGTGCCAGCAGCGTAACGGGACAGGGTAATGAAAAACTGTTTTTT
TRBD1	TRBJ2-3	TRBV25-1	few	CASSDLSHRGIADTQYF	TGTGCCAGCAGTGACCTCTCACACAGGGGGATTGCAGATACGCAGTATTTT
TRBD1	TRBJ2-3	TRBV7-2	-	CASSSGQGPDTQYF	TGTGCCAGCAGCTCGGGACAGGGCCCAGATACGCAGTATTTT
TRBD2	TRBJ2-7	TRBV5-8	-	CASSLPGRPTSSYEQYF	TGTGCCAGCAGCTTACCCGGGAGGCCAACCAGCTCCTACGAGCAGTACTTC